This is a list of T cell receptor beta chains from one sample in a study of T cell responses to AZD1222 COVID-19 vaccine. Method: immunoSEQ multiplex PCR; TCRdb's copy keeps in-frame clones and lacks some. The profile shows 170,000 or so clones, roughly 87% of them singletons. Sequences were derived from peripheral blood, sampled on day 0 of AZD1222 vaccination. Every receptor here comes from an adult in good health. Each CDR3 is given with its conserved first and last residue.

J gene | V gene | CDR3 length | CDR3 protein
TRBJ1-6 | TRBV4-1 | 15 | CASSQGDRDNSPLHF
TRBJ2-3 | TRBV2 | 19 | CASSEAPRILRGGTDTQYF
TRBJ1-5 | TRBV4-1 | 17 | CASSQEGQGVGYQPQHF
TRBJ2-3 | TRBV4-2 | 17 | CASSLSREAGLSDTQYF
TRBJ1-1 | TRBV30 | 13 | CAWSTGSNTEAFF
TRBJ1-2 | TRBV5-1 | 15 | CASSLPGTGSAGYTF
TRBJ1-1 | TRBV5-6 | 13 | CASSLDRNTEAFF
TRBJ2-2 | TRBV6-6 | 12 | CASSQPHGKLFF
TRBJ1-1 | TRBV27 | 17 | CASSLSPRQGLNTEAFF
TRBJ2-7 | TRBV28 | 14 | CASRATRLAYEQYF